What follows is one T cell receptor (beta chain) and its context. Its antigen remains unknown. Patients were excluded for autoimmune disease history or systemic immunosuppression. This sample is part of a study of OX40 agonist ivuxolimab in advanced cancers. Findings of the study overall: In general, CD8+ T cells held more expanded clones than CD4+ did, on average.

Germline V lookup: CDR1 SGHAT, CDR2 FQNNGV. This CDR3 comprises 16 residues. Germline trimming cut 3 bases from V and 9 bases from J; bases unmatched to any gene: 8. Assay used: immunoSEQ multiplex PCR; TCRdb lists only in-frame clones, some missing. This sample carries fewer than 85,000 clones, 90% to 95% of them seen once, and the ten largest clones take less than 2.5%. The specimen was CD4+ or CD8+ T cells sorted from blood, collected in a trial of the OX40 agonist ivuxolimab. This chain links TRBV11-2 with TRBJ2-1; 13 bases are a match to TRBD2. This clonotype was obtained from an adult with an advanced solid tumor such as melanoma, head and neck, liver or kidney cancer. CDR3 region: CASSLLGTSGIFEQFF. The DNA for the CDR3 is TGTGCCAGCAGCTTGTTGGGGACTAGCGGGATCTTTGAGCAGTTCTTC.